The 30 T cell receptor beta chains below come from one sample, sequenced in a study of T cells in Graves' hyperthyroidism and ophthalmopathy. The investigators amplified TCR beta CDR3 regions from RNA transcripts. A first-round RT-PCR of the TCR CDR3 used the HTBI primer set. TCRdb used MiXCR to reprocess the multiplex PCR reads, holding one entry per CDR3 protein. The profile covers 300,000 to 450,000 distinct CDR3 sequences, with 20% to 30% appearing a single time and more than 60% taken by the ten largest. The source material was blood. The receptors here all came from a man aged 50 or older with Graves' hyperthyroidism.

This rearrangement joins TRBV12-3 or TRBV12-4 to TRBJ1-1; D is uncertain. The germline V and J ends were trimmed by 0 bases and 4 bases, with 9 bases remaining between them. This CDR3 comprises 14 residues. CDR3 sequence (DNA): TGTGCCAGCAGTTTAGCGGGGTATGGCACTGAAGCTTTCTTT. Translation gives CASSLAGYGTEAFF.

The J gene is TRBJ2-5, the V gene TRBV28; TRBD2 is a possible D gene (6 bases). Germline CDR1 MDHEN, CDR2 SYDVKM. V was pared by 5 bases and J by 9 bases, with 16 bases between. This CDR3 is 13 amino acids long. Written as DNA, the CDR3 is TGTGCCAGCAGTGTTGGTAGGACGGGGGCCCAGTACTTC. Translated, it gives CASSVGRTGAQYF.

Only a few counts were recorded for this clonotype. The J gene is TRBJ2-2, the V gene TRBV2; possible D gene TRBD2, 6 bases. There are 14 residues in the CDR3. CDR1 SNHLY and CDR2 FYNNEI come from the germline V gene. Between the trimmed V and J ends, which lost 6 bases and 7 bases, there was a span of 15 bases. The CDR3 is CASSSTRSGGELFF. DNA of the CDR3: TGTGCCAGCAGCTCGACTAGATCTGGCGGGGAGCTGTTTTTT.

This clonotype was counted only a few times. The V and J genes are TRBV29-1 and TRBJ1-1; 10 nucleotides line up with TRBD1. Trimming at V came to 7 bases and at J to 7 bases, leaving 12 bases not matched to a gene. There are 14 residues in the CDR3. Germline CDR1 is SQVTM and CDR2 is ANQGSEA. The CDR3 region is CSAPRWGQGNEAFF. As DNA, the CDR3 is TGCAGCGCCCCCCGGTGGGGACAGGGGAATGAAGCTTTCTTT.

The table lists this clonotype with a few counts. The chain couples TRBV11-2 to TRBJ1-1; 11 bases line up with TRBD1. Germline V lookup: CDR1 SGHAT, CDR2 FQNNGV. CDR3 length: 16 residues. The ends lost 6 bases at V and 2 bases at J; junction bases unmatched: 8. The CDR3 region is CASRRTGGGRNTEAFF. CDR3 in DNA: TGTGCCAGCAGACGGACAGGGGGCGGGAGAAACACTGAAGCTTTCTTT.

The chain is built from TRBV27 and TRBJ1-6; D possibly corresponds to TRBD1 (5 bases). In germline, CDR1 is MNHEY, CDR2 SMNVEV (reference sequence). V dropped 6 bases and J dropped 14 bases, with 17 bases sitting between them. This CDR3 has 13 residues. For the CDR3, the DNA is TGTGCCAGCAGAATAATAGGGGCCTCGTCCCTCCACTTT. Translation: CASRIIGASSLHF.

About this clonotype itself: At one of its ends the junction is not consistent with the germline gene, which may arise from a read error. The CDR3 DNA is TGTGCCAGCAGTCCCTGGAGGGCCAATGGGCAGTTCTTC. Translated, it gives CASSPWRANGQFF. The V call is TRBV27, the J call TRBJ2-1; possible D gene TRBD2, 6 bases. This CDR3 has 13 amino acids. CDR1 is MNHEY and CDR2 is SMNVEV in the germline V gene (reference sequence).

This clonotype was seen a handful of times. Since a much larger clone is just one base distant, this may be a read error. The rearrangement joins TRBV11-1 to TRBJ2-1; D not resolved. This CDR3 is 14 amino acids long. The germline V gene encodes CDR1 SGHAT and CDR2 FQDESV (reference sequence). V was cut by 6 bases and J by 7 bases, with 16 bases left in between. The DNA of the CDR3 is TGTGCCAGCAGAACGGAACGGCTGGCGAATGAGCAGTTCTTC. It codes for CASRTERLANEQFF. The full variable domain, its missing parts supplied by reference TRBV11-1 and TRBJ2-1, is EAEVAQSPRYKITEKSQAVAFWCDPISGHATLYWYRQILGQGPELLVQFQDESVVDDSQLPKDRFSAERLKGVDSTLKIQPAELGDSAMYLCASRTERLANEQFFGPGTRLTVL.

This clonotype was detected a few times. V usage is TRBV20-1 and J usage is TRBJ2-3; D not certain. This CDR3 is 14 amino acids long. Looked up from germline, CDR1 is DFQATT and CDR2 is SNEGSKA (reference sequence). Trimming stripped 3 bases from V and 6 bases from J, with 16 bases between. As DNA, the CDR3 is TGCAGTGCTAGGGTGGCAAACTCGCGGGATACGCAGTATTTT. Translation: CSARVANSRDTQYF.

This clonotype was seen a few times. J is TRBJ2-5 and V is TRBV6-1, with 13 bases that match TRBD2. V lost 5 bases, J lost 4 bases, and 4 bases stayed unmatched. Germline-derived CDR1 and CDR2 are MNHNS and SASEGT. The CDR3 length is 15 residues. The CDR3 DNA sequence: TGTGCCAGCAGTCCTACTAGCGGGAGGGGAGAGACCCAGTACTTC. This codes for CASSPTSGRGETQYF.

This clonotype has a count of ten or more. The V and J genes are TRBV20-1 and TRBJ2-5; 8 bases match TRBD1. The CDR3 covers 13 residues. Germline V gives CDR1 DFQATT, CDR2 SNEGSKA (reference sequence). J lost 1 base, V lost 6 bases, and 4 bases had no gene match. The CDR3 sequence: CSALGQGQETQYF. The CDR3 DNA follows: TGCAGTGCCCTAGGACAGGGCCAAGAGACCCAGTACTTC.

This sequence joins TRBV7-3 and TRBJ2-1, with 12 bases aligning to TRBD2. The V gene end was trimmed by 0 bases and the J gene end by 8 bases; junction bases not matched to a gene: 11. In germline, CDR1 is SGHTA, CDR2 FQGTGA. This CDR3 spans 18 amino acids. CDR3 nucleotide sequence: TGTGCCAGCAGCTTAACGTTTACTAGCGGGAGGAGTTACTATGAGCAGTTCTTC. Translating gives CASSLTFTSGRSYYEQFF.

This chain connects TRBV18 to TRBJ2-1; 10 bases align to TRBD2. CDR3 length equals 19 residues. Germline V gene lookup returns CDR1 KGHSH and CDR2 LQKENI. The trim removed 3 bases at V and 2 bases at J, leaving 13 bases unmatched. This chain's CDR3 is CASSPRASGRGQTYNEQFF. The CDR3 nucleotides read TGTGCCAGCTCACCCAGGGCAAGCGGGAGGGGACAAACCTACAATGAGCAGTTCTTC.

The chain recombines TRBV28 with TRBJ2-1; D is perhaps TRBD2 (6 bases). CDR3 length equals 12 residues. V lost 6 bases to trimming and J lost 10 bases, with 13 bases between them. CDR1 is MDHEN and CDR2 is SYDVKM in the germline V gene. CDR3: CASSGGLWEQFF. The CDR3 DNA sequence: TGTGCCAGCAGCGGGGGACTTTGGGAGCAGTTCTTC.

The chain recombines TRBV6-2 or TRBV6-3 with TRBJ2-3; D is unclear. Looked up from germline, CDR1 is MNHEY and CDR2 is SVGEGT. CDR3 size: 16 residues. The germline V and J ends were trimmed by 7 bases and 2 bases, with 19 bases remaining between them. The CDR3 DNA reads TGTGCCAGCAATAAGATTTCACGGCCCGTCACAGATACGCAGTATTTT. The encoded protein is CASNKISRPVTDTQYF.

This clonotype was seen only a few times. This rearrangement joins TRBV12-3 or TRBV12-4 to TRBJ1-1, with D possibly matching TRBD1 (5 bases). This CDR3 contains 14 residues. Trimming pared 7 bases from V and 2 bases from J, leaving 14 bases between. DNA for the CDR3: TGTGCCAGCACCCCGGGGGTGGGTAACACTGAAGCTTTCTTT. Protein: CASTPGVGNTEAFF.

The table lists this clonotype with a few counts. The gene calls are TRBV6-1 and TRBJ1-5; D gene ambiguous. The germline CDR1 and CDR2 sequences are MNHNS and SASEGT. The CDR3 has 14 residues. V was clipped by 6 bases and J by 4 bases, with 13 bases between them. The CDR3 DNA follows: TGTGCCAGCAGCACCGGGATGGGAAATCAGCCCCAGCATTTT. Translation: CASSTGMGNQPQHF.

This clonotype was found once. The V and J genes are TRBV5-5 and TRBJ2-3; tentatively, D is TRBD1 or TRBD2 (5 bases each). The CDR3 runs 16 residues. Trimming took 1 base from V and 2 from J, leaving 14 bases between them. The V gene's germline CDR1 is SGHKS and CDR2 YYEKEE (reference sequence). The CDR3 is CASSLWGRAITDTQYF. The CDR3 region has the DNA TGTGCCAGCAGCTTGTGGGGGAGAGCTATCACAGATACGCAGTATTTT.

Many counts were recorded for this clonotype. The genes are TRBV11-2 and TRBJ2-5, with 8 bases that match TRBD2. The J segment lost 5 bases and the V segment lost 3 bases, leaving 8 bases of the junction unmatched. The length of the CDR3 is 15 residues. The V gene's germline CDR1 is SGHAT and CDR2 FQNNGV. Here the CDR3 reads CASSFGAGETETQYF. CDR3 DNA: TGTGCCAGCAGCTTCGGAGCGGGAGAAACGGAGACCCAGTACTTC.

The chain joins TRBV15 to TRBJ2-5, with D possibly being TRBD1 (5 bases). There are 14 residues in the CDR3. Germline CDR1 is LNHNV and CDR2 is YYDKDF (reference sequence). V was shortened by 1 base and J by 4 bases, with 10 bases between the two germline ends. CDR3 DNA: TGTGCCACCAGCAGAGCAGGGTTTAGAGAGACCCAGTACTTC. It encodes CATSRAGFRETQYF.

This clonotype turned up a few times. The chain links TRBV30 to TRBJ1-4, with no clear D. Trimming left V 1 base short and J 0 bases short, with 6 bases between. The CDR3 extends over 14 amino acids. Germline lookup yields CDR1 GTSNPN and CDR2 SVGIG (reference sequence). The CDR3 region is CAWSAGSTNEKLFF. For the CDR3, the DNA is TGTGCCTGGAGTGCGGGATCAACTAATGAAAAACTGTTTTTT.

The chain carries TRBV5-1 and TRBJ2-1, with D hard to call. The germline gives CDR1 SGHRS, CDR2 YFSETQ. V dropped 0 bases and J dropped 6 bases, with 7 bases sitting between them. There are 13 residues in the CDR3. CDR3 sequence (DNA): TGCGCCAGCAGCTTGGGACTCGTCAATGAGCAGTTCTTC. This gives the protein CASSLGLVNEQFF.

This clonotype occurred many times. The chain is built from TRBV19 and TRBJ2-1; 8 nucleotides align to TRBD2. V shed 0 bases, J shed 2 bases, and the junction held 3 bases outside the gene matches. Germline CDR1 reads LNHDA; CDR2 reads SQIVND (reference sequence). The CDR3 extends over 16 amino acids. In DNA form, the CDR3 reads TGTGCCAGTAGTATAGATAGCGGGAATCCCTACAATGAGCAGTTCTTC. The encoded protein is CASSIDSGNPYNEQFF.

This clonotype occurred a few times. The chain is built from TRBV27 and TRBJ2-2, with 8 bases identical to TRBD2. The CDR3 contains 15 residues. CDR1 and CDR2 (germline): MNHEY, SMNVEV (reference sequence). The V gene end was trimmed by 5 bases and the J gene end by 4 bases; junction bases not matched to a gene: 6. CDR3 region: CASSTFSGITGELFF. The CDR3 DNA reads TGTGCCAGCAGTACGTTTAGCGGGATCACCGGGGAGCTGTTTTTT.

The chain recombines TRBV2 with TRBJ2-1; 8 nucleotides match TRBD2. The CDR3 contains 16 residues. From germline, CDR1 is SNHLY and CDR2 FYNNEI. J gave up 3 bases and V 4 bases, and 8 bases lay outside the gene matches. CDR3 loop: CASSVSGTPIYNEQFF. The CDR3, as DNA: TGTGCCAGCAGTGTTAGCGGGACCCCTATCTACAATGAGCAGTTCTTC.

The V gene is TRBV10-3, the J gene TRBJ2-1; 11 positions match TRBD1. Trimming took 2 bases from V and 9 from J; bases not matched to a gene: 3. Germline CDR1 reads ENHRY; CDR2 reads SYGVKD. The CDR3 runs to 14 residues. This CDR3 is CAISEGQGATEQFF. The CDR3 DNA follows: TGTGCCATCAGTGAGGGACAGGGGGCTACTGAGCAGTTCTTC.

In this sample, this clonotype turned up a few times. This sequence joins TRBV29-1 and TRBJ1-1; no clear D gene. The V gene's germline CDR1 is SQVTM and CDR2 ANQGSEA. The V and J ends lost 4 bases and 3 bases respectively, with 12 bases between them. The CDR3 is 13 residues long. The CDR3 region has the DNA TGCAGCGTTGCCACACCTCTGCACACTGAAGCTTTCTTT. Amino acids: CSVATPLHTEAFF.

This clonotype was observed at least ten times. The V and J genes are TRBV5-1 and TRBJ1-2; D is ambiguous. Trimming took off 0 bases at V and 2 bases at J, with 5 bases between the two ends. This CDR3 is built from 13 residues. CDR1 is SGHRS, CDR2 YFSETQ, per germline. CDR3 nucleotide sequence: TGCGCCAGCAGCTTGGAGGGAAACTATGGCTACACCTTC. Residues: CASSLEGNYGYTF.

In DNA, the CDR3 is TGTGCCAGCAGTTCTAGCGGGAGGGCCCGTAATGAGCAGTTCTTC. This sequence encodes CASSSSGRARNEQFF. V usage is TRBV12-3 or TRBV12-4 and J usage is TRBJ2-1, with 12 bases lining up with TRBD2. This CDR3 has 15 amino acids. V lost 4 bases and J lost 7; bases outside the gene matches: 5.

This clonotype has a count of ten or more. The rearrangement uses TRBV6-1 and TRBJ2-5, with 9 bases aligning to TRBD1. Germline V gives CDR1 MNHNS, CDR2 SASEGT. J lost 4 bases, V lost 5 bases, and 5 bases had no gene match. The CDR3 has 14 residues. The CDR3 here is CASSTGTGLETQYF. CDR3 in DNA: TGTGCCAGCAGTACCGGGACAGGGCTAGAGACCCAGTACTTC.